Listed below are T cell receptor beta chains from one sample, sequenced in a study of T-cell memory formation after mild COVID-19. TCRdb reprocessed the 5' RACE reads with MiXCR, giving one entry per CDR3 protein. The sample lists around 200,000 distinct CDR3 sequences, around 9.1% occurring once. What was sequenced was PBMCs or a T cell subset sorted from them (not recorded which). Every receptor here comes from a man younger than 35 who had mild COVID-19 (a few samples of this study predate the infection). Cell type and time point are not known. Each CDR3 is given with its conserved first and last residue. D genes are given only for firm matches. The size field is filled for only some rows; it gives once, few, many or a size class.

CDR3 DNA	CDR3 protein	V gene	D gene	clone size	J gene
TGTGCCAGCAGCGCGCCAGGAGGGGAGACCCAGTACTTC	CASSAPGGETQYF	TRBV9	.	many	TRBJ2-5
TGTGCCAGCAGCCCCAGCGATAGCAATCAGCCCCAGCATTTT	CASSPSDSNQPQHF	TRBV6-6	.	many	TRBJ1-5
TGTGCCAGCAGCCCTAAGGCGGATCCGAACACCGGGGAGCTGTTTTTT	CASSPKADPNTGELFF	TRBV7-2	.	few	TRBJ2-2
TGCGCCAGCGGATTAACCGACAGCCAGCCCCAGCATTTT	CASGLTDSQPQHF	TRBV10-2	.	.	TRBJ1-5
TGTGCCAGCAGCTTAGCAGGCGGGGGCGCGAGAAACATTCAGTACTTC	CASSLAGGGARNIQYF	TRBV7-2	.	few	TRBJ2-4
TGCGCCAGCAGCCGAGGGCTAGCGGGGGTCTCCACAGATACGCAGTATTTT	CASSRGLAGVSTDTQYF	TRBV5-1	TRBD2	many	TRBJ2-3
TGTGCCAGCAGTTACTCCCGCTCTGAAGCTTTCTTT	CASSYSRSEAFF	TRBV6-2/TRBV6-3	.	few	TRBJ1-1
TGTGCCACCAGCAGAGAGGGGGAAATGAACACTGAAGCTTTCTTT	CATSREGEMNTEAFF	TRBV15	.	.	TRBJ1-1
TGTGCCAGCAGTTATGGGGGGCACGATAATTCACCCCTCCACTTT	CASSYGGHDNSPLHF	TRBV12-3/TRBV12-4	.	.	TRBJ1-6
TGTGCCAGCAGCTACAGTTCCTCTGATAACTATGGCTACACCTTC	CASSYSSSDNYGYTF	TRBV7-2	.	.	TRBJ1-2
TGTGCCAGCAAAAGTCCCCGGAATGATCAGCCCCAGCATTTT	CASKSPRNDQPQHF	TRBV6-2/TRBV6-3	.	.	TRBJ1-5
TGCGCCAGCAGCCAAGGAGCCGGGAGATCTGGAAACACCATATATTTT	CASSQGAGRSGNTIYF	TRBV4-1	.	few	TRBJ1-3
TGTGCCAGCAGCACCTCGGCGGGGACAGGGATTTATGAGCAGTTCTTC	CASSTSAGTGIYEQFF	TRBV9	TRBD1	.	TRBJ2-1
TGCGCCAGCAGCTTGGGTCAGGAGACAGGGAGTTACGAGCAGTACTTC	CASSLGQETGSYEQYF	TRBV5-1	TRBD1	many	TRBJ2-7
TGTGCCAGCAGTGGAGCTTCAGGGTCATTGAGAAATGAGCAGTTCTTC	CASSGASGSLRNEQFF	TRBV6-1	.	many	TRBJ2-1
TGTGCCAGCAGAACGGGACCGAAGAATTCACCCCTCCACTTT	CASRTGPKNSPLHF	TRBV6-5	.	.	TRBJ1-6
TGCAGCGTAGTAACGACAGGATACAATGAGCAGTTCTTC	CSVVTTGYNEQFF	TRBV29-1	.	few	TRBJ2-1
TGTGCCAGCAGCAGCAGTCTTGAAGCTTTCTTT	CASSSSLEAFF	TRBV6-1	.	few	TRBJ1-1